Listed below are T cell receptor beta chains from one sample, sequenced in a study of shared clonotypes between healthy human individuals. Data came from immunoSEQ multiplex PCR; TCRdb stores just in-frame clones and leaves some out. The table records fewer than 350,000 clones, roughly 87% of them present only once. Sequences were obtained from memory CD8+ T cells sorted from blood. The receptor set was obtained from a man between 18 and 29 years old in good health. The CDR3 runs from the conserved cysteine through the conserved F or W. D genes are given only for firm matches. Size is stated for part of the rows, as once, few or many counts, or as a class when the clone is expanded.

j_call d_call clone_size v_call cdr3_aa cdr3_nt
TRBJ1-1 TRBD1 NA TRBV30 CAWTTWVVRDSLNTEAFF TGTGCCTGGACCACGTGGGTGGTTCGGGACAGTTTAAACACTGAAGCTTTCTTT
TRBJ1-1 NA NA TRBV6-1 CASPQAGLSEAFF TGTGCCAGCCCGCAAGCGGGACTCAGCGAAGCTTTCTTT
TRBJ1-6 NA NA TRBV4-1 CASSQEDRSPSSPLHF TGCGCCAGCAGCCAAGAGGACAGATCGCCTAGTTCACCCCTCCACTTT
TRBJ1-1 NA few TRBV7-9 CASSRDSTLGLNTEAFF TGTGCCAGCAGCCGGGACTCTACTCTAGGGCTTAACACTGAAGCTTTCTTT
TRBJ2-7 TRBD1 NA TRBV9 CASSVTSGQGAYEQYF TGTGCCAGCAGCGTAACCTCGGGACAGGGGGCCTACGAGCAGTACTTC
TRBJ1-3 NA once TRBV6-6 CASSYPPSGNTIYF TGTGCCAGCAGTTACCCGCCCTCTGGAAACACCATATATTTT
TRBJ2-5 NA NA TRBV9 CASSGEGGRIYQETQYF TGTGCCAGCAGCGGTGAGGGTGGGAGGATTTACCAAGAGACCCAGTACTTC
TRBJ2-2 NA NA TRBV5-1 CASRNLGAGELFF TGCGCCAGCAGGAATTTAGGGGCCGGGGAGCTGTTTTTT
TRBJ2-7 NA NA TRBV18 CASSPSVGQLYEQYF TGTGCCAGCTCACCAAGTGTCGGACAGCTCTACGAGCAGTACTTC
TRBJ2-3 TRBD2 NA TRBV5-1 CASSLVLAGGRSTDTQYF TGCGCCAGCAGCTTGGTCCTAGCGGGGGGGCGGTCCACAGATACGCAGTATTTT
TRBJ2-1 TRBD2 NA TRBV5-1 CASSLTMGPRGEIIYNEQFF TGCGCCAGCAGTCTCACCATGGGTCCCCGGGGGGAAATCATCTACAATGAGCAGTTCTTC
TRBJ1-1 NA NA TRBV10-3 CAIGTMNTEAFF TGTGCCATTGGCACCATGAACACTGAAGCTTTCTTT
TRBJ1-6 TRBD1 NA TRBV5-5 CATGDSPGSPLHF TGTGCCACCGGGGACAGTCCTGGTTCACCCCTCCACTTT
TRBJ2-7 NA NA TRBV11-2 CASSLRGISYEQYF TGTGCCAGCAGCTTACGGGGGATCTCCTACGAGCAGTACTTC
TRBJ2-5 NA NA TRBV2 CASTRVWQETQYF TGTGCCAGCACCCGCGTGTGGCAAGAGACCCAGTACTTC
TRBJ2-7 NA NA TRBV15 CATSMTGGFYEQYF TGTGCCACCAGCATGACGGGCGGCTTCTACGAGCAGTACTTC